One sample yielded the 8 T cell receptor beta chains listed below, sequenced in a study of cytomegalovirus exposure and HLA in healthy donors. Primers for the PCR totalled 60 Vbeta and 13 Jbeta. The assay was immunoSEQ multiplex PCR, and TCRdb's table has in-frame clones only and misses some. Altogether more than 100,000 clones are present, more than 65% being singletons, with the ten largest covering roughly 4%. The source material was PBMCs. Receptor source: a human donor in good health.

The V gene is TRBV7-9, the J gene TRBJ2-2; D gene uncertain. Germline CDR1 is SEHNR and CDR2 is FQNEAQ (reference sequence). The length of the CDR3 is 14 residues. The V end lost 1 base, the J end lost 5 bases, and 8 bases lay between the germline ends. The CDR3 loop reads CASSLEPRTGELFF. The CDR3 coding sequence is TGTGCCAGCAGCTTAGAGCCGAGAACCGGGGAGCTGTTTTTT.

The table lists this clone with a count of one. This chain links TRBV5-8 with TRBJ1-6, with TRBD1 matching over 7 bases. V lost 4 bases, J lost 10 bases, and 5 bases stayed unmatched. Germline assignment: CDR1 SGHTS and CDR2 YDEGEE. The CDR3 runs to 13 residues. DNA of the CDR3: TGTGCCAGCAGCCCGGACAGGTACTCACCCCTCCACTTT. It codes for CASSPDRYSPLHF.

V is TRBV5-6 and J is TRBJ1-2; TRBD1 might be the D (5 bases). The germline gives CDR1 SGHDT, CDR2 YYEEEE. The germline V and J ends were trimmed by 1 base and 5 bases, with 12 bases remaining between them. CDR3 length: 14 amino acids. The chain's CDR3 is CASSLPGVSYGYTF. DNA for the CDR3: TGTGCCAGCAGCTTGCCGGGGGTATCATATGGCTACACCTTC. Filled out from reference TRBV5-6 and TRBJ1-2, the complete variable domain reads DAGVTQSPTHLIKTRGQQVTLRCSPKSGHDTVSWYQQALGQGPQFIFQYYEEEERQRGNFPDRFSGHQFPNYSSELNVNALLLGDSALYLCASSLPGVSYGYTFGSGTRLTVV.

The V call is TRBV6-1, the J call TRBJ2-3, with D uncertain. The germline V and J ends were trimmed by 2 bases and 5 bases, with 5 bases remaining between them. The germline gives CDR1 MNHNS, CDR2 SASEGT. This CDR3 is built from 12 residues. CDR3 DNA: TGTGCCAGCAGTGAAACGAGAGATACGCAGTATTTT. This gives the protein CASSETRDTQYF.

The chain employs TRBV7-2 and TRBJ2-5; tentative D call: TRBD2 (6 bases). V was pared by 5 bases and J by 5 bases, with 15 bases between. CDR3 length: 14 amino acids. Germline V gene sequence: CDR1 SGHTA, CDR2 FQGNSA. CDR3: CASSQRRAEETQYF. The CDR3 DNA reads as TGTGCCAGCAGCCAGAGGAGGGCTGAGGAGACCCAGTACTTC.

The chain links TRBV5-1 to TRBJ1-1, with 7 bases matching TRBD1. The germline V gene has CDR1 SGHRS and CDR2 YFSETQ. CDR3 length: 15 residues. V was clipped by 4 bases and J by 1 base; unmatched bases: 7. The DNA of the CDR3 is TGCGCCAGCAGCAACCGACAGGGATCGAACACTGAAGCTTTCTTT. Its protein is CASSNRQGSNTEAFF.

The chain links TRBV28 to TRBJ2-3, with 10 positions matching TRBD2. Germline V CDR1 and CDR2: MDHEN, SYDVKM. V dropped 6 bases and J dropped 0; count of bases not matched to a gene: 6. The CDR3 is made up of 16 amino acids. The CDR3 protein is CASSRASGSSTDTQYF. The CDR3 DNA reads TGTGCCAGCAGCAGGGCTAGCGGGAGTAGCACAGATACGCAGTATTTT.

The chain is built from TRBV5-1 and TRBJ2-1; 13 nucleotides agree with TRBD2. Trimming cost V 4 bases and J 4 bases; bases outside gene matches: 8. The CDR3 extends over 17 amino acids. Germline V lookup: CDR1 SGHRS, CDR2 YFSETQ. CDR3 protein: CASSKGGTSGIYNEQFF. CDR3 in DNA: TGCGCCAGCAGCAAGGGGGGGACTAGCGGGATTTACAATGAGCAGTTCTTC.